This T cell receptor beta chain was observed in a study of early T cells in non-severe SARS-CoV-2 infection. The protocol attached unique molecular identifiers to individual cDNA molecules. One entry per CDR3 protein, called by TCRdb with MiXCR from the 5' RACE reads. The sample yields tens of thousands of distinct CDR3 sequences, around 4.1% seen once. Germline-derived CDR1 and CDR2 are MDHEN and SYDVKM. This CDR3 contains 11 residues. V lost 5 bases and J lost 7, with 8 bases in between. The clonotype originates from an adult who was a healthcare worker with PCR-confirmed SARS-CoV-2 infection or an uninfected control (not recorded which). Input material: whole blood. The J gene is TRBJ2-5, the V gene TRBV28; maybe TRBD1 (5 bases). CDR3 amino acids: CASSEDRTQYF. The CDR3 DNA is TGTGCCAGCAGTGAAGACAGGACCCAGTACTTC.